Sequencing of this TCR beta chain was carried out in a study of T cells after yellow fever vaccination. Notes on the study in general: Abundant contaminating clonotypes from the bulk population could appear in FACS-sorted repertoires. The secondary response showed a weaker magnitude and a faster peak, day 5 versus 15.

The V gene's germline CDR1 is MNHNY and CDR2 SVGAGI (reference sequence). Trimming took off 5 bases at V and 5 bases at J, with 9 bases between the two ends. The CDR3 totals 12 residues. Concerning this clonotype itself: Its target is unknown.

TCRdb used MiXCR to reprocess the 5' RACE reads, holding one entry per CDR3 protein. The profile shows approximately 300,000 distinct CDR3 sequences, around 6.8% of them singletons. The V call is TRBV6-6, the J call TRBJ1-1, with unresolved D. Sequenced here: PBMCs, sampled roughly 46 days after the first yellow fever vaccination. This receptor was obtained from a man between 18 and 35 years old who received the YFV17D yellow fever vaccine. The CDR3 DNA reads TGTGCCAGCAGTCTTGGGCTGACTGAAGCTTTCTTT. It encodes CASSLGLTEAFF.